A selection of T cell receptor beta chains follows, all from one sample in a study of HIV-infected patients and healthy controls. One entry per CDR3 protein results from TCRdb running MiXCR on the 5' RACE reads. Among 65,000 to 70,000 distinct CDR3 sequences, roughly a sixth were seen once, and the ten largest hold approximately 5%. Sequences were obtained from CD4+ T cells from blood. Every receptor here comes from a human donor in good health. CDR3s include the opening cysteine and the closing phenylalanine or tryptophan. The D gene is left open where the match is weak. Size tells how often a clone was seen (once, few, many) or the class of an expanded clone, and some rows leave it out.

CDR3 length | clone size | J gene | V gene | D gene | CDR3 DNA | CDR3 protein
17 | - | TRBJ2-7 | TRBV4-1 | - | TGCGCCAGCAGCCAAGATTGGGTCGGACCAAAGGACTACGAGCAGTACTTC | CASSQDWVGPKDYEQYF
14 | - | TRBJ2-7 | TRBV5-1 | TRBD2 | TGCGCCAGCAGCTTCGGGGGGTCCCGCTACGAGCAGTACTTC | CASSFGGSRYEQYF
14 | - | TRBJ2-4 | TRBV11-2 | - | TGTGCCAGCAGCTTTGGAGGTGTCAGGAACATTCAGTACTTC | CASSFGGVRNIQYF
14 | many | TRBJ2-3 | TRBV3-1 | TRBD2 | TGTGCCAGCTCGGGACTAGCGGGAGCAGATACGCAGTATTTT | CASSGLAGADTQYF
13 | - | TRBJ2-2 | TRBV27 | - | TGTGCCAGCAGTGGGTCGAGGACCGGGGAGCTGTTTTTT | CASSGSRTGELFF
17 | - | TRBJ2-5 | TRBV11-1 | TRBD2 | TGTGCCAGCAGCGGACTAGCGGGAGGGCCCGGCCAAGAGACCCAGTACTTC | CASSGLAGGPGQETQYF
16 | - | TRBJ2-5 | TRBV4-3 | TRBD2 | TGCGCCACAAGCCACGGGACTAGCGGAGCGGAGGAGACCCAGTACTTC | CATSHGTSGAEETQYF
14 | many | TRBJ2-7 | TRBV7-2 | - | TGTGCCAGCAGCCACCAGGGAGGTGACTACGAGCAGTACTTC | CASSHQGGDYEQYF
13 | few | TRBJ2-1 | TRBV5-1 | - | TGCGCCAGCAGCTTGGGGCTGTTAAATGAGCAGTTCTTC | CASSLGLLNEQFF
13 | few | TRBJ1-1 | TRBV29-1 | - | TGCAGCGCCGCGAGGGACCTTACCACTGAAGCTTTCTTT | CSAARDLTTEAFF
13 | - | TRBJ1-1 | TRBV14 | - | TGTGCCAGCAGCACCACAGGGCCTGCTGAAGCTTTCTTT | CASSTTGPAEAFF
13 | - | TRBJ1-5 | TRBV6-6 | - | TGTGCCAGCAGTTACGATAGCAATCAGCCCCAGCATTTT | CASSYDSNQPQHF
15 | - | TRBJ2-3 | TRBV19 | TRBD1 | TGTGCCAGTAGTATAGAAGGGACAGGGTCAAATACGCAGTATTTT | CASSIEGTGSNTQYF
11 | few | TRBJ1-1 | TRBV12-3/TRBV12-4 | - | TGTGCCAGCAGTTTAGAGGGTGCAGCTTTCTTT | CASSLEGAAFF
15 | once | TRBJ2-3 | TRBV20-1 | - | TGCAGTGCGGTGAAGGGGGGTAAAACCCTAGATACGCAGTATTTT | CSAVKGGKTLDTQYF
15 | - | TRBJ2-7 | TRBV7-2 | - | TGTGCCAGCAGCCAAGACTTACGGGGGCTGGACGAGCAGTACTTC | CASSQDLRGLDEQYF
13 | many | TRBJ2-3 | TRBV7-8 | - | TGTGCCAGCAGCACCGGGCGCGGAGATACGCAGTATTTT | CASSTGRGDTQYF
16 | few | TRBJ1-6 | TRBV5-4 | - | TGTGCCAGCAGCTCCGGGGGCAGCTCCTATAATTCACCCCTCCACTTT | CASSSGGSSYNSPLHF
15 | few | TRBJ2-1 | TRBV20-1 | TRBD2 | TGCAGTGCTATTAGGGCGGGGGACTCCTACAATGAGCAGTTCTTC | CSAIRAGDSYNEQFF
15 | few | TRBJ2-1 | TRBV6-2/TRBV6-3 | - | TGTGCCAGCAGTTACTCGAAAGATAGGGCCGGTGAGCAGTTCTTC | CASSYSKDRAGEQFF
16 | few | TRBJ2-1 | TRBV5-1 | - | TGCGCCAGCAGCTTGGAGGGGCGGAGCTCCTACAATGAGCAGTTCTTC | CASSLEGRSSYNEQFF
14 | many | TRBJ2-3 | TRBV7-3 | TRBD2 | TGTGCCAGCAGCCAGACTAGCGGCACAGATACGCAGTATTTT | CASSQTSGTDTQYF
14 | few | TRBJ1-6 | TRBV9 | - | TGTGCCAGCAGCGTATCGACGGTTAATTCACCCCTCCACTTT | CASSVSTVNSPLHF
15 | - | TRBJ1-6 | TRBV7-2 | TRBD1 | TGTGCCAGCAGCTTAAGGGACAGGACTTATTCACCCCTCCACTTT | CASSLRDRTYSPLHF
14 | many | TRBJ1-1 | TRBV7-9 | - | TGTGCCAGCAGCCCCTTTCGGGCCCACGCTGAAGCTTTCTTT | CASSPFRAHAEAFF
15 | - | TRBJ1-4 | TRBV7-2 | - | TGTGCCAGCAGAACCCAGGTGGGGGTCGGAGAAAAACTGTTTTTT | CASRTQVGVGEKLFF
15 | many | TRBJ2-7 | TRBV7-2 | - | TGTGCCAGCAGCCGGCCCGGACCCTCTTTGTACGAGCAGTACTTC | CASSRPGPSLYEQYF
16 | few | TRBJ2-2 | TRBV7-3 | TRBD2 | TGTGCCAGCAGCCCCCCGGGGGGAAGGAACACCGGGGAGCTGTTTTTT | CASSPPGGRNTGELFF
14 | few | TRBJ2-7 | TRBV18 | TRBD1 | TGTGCCAGCAGCCGGACAGGGAAAGGCGGCGAGCAGTACTTC | CASSRTGKGGEQYF
16 | few | TRBJ1-1 | TRBV29-1 | - | TGCAGTTTAAGTGGGAGGGAAGTTGAAGTCGGCACTGAAGCTTTCTTT | CSLSGREVEVGTEAFF
11 | few | TRBJ1-2 | TRBV3-1 | - | TGTGCCAGCAGCCAAGATGGCGGCTACACCTTC | CASSQDGGYTF
14 | - | TRBJ2-7 | TRBV30 | - | TGTGCCTGGAGTACCGGCGGGGTCCCGTACGAGCAGTACTTC | CAWSTGGVPYEQYF
14 | - | TRBJ2-5 | TRBV6-6 | TRBD2 | TGTGCCAGCAGTTATGGGGGGGGTCAAGAGACCCAGTACTTC | CASSYGGGQETQYF
19 | many | TRBJ2-7 | TRBV7-2 | - | TGTGCCAGCAGCTTCCGTAGTAGCTCACTAGGGGGAGGAAACTACGAGCAGTACTTC | CASSFRSSSLGGGNYEQYF
14 | few | TRBJ2-1 | TRBV20-1 | TRBD2 | TGCAGTGCTAGTGCGGGGGGAGTCTACAATGAGCAGTTCTTC | CSASAGGVYNEQFF
16 | - | TRBJ2-1 | TRBV7-9 | TRBD2 | TGTGCCAGCAGCTTAGCGCTAATAGCGGGTTACAATGAGCAGTTCTTC | CASSLALIAGYNEQFF
14 | - | TRBJ1-4 | TRBV4-2 | TRBD1 | TGTGCCAGCAGCCATCAGGGACAGAATGAAAAACTGTTTTTT | CASSHQGQNEKLFF
16 | - | TRBJ1-5 | TRBV14 | - | TGTGCCAGCAGCCAAGAGAGAGGCGTGGGCAATCAGCCCCAGCATTTT | CASSQERGVGNQPQHF
14 | - | TRBJ2-7 | TRBV7-2 | TRBD1 | TGTGCCAGCAGCAAAACCACAGGGGACTACGAGCAGTACTTC | CASSKTTGDYEQYF
14 | few | TRBJ1-5 | TRBV2 | - | TGTGCCAGCAGGTTGGTCGGCCCTAATCAGCCCCAGCATTTT | CASRLVGPNQPQHF
13 | few | TRBJ2-5 | TRBV3-1 | - | TGTGCCAGCAGCCAAGAATATTCCGAGACCCAGTACTTC | CASSQEYSETQYF
12 | many | TRBJ1-2 | TRBV7-2 | - | TGTGCCAGCAATACATTACTCTATGGCTACACCTTC | CASNTLLYGYTF
12 | - | TRBJ1-5 | TRBV18 | - | TGTGCCAGCCACGGGAGCAATCAGCCCCAGCATTTT | CASHGSNQPQHF
13 | - | TRBJ1-2 | TRBV12-3/TRBV12-4 | TRBD1 | TGTGCCAGCAGCCCGGACAGGGTGGGAGGCTACACCTTC | CASSPDRVGGYTF
14 | many | TRBJ2-7 | TRBV20-1 | - | TGCAGTGCTAGAGATTACGCCCGCTCCTACGAGCAGTACTTC | CSARDYARSYEQYF
17 | - | TRBJ2-1 | TRBV19 | TRBD2 | TGTGCCAGTAAAGGGGGGGAGGGATTAGGGACTAGCGGGAGTCTGTTCTTC | CASKGGEGLGTSGSLFF
16 | many | TRBJ2-7 | TRBV6-6 | TRBD2 | TGTGCCAGCAGTTACAGGGGGGGACTAGCGGACTCCGAGCAGTACTTC | CASSYRGGLADSEQYF
13 | - | TRBJ2-3 | TRBV29-1 | TRBD1 | TGCAGCGCCGGGACAGGGGGACCTGATACGCAGTATTTT | CSAGTGGPDTQYF
13 | few | TRBJ2-5 | TRBV20-1 | - | TGCAGTGCTCCGCTAGAGACCCGAGAGACCCAGTACTTC | CSAPLETRETQYF
17 | - | TRBJ1-5 | TRBV7-2 | - | TGTGCCAGCAGCTTAGAGGGAGCAAAGGACGGCTATCAGCCCCAGCATTTT | CASSLEGAKDGYQPQHF
13 | - | TRBJ2-1 | TRBV28 | TRBD1 | TGTGCCAGCAGTCCGGGACAGGGTGCAAAGCAGTTCTTC | CASSPGQGAKQFF
14 | many | TRBJ1-5 | TRBV7-9 | TRBD1 | TGTGCCAGCAGCCAACAGGGGGGCAATCAGCCCCAGCATTTT | CASSQQGGNQPQHF
12 | - | TRBJ1-1 | TRBV13 | - | TGTGCCAGCAACCGTGGGGGGGATGAAGCTTTCTTT | CASNRGGDEAFF
15 | - | TRBJ2-3 | TRBV14 | TRBD2 | TGTGCCAGCAGCCCGACTAGCGGGAGGCCAGATACGCAGTATTTT | CASSPTSGRPDTQYF
15 | - | TRBJ2-7 | TRBV12-3/TRBV12-4 | TRBD1 | TGTGCCAGCAGTTTGGGGGGTCAGGGGGCGAGGGAGCAGTACTTC | CASSLGGQGAREQYF
11 | many | TRBJ2-7 | TRBV12-3/TRBV12-4 | - | TGTGCCAGCAGTTTATTGTACGAGCAGTACTTC | CASSLLYEQYF
18 | - | TRBJ2-3 | TRBV7-9 | TRBD1 | TGTGCCAGCGCAATGGGACAGGGCTTGCTCCAACACGGGGATACGCAGTATTTT | CASAMGQGLLQHGDTQYF
11 | few | TRBJ1-2 | TRBV25-1 | TRBD1 | TGTGCCAGCAGTTGGACAGGGGCCTACACCTTC | CASSWTGAYTF